This T cell receptor beta chain comes out of a study of T cells after yellow fever vaccination. Study-level results: At 95% to 96% for CD4 and about 88% for CD8, most primary-vaccination clones showed up again after the booster.

To note about this clonotype: Its specificity is not known.

A universal primer site and UMIs were added as TCR cDNA was made by 5'RACE template switching. TCRdb itself ran the 5' RACE reads through MiXCR, one entry per CDR3 protein. The sample carries about 160,000 distinct CDR3 sequences, around 9.3% recorded once. The CDR3 is 16 residues long. V shed 5 bases and J 9 bases; nucleotides not matched to a gene: 14. Specimen: CD8+ T cells sorted from PBMCs, collected 45 days after the yellow fever booster vaccination. The TCR was taken from a man younger than 35 who received the YFV17D yellow fever vaccine. The chain links TRBV12-3 or TRBV12-4 to TRBJ2-1, with 9 bases lining up with TRBD1. The CDR3 DNA follows: TGTGCCAGCAGTCCGGACAGGGGCATATCGTGGAGTGAGCAGTTCTTC. This encodes CASSPDRGISWSEQFF.